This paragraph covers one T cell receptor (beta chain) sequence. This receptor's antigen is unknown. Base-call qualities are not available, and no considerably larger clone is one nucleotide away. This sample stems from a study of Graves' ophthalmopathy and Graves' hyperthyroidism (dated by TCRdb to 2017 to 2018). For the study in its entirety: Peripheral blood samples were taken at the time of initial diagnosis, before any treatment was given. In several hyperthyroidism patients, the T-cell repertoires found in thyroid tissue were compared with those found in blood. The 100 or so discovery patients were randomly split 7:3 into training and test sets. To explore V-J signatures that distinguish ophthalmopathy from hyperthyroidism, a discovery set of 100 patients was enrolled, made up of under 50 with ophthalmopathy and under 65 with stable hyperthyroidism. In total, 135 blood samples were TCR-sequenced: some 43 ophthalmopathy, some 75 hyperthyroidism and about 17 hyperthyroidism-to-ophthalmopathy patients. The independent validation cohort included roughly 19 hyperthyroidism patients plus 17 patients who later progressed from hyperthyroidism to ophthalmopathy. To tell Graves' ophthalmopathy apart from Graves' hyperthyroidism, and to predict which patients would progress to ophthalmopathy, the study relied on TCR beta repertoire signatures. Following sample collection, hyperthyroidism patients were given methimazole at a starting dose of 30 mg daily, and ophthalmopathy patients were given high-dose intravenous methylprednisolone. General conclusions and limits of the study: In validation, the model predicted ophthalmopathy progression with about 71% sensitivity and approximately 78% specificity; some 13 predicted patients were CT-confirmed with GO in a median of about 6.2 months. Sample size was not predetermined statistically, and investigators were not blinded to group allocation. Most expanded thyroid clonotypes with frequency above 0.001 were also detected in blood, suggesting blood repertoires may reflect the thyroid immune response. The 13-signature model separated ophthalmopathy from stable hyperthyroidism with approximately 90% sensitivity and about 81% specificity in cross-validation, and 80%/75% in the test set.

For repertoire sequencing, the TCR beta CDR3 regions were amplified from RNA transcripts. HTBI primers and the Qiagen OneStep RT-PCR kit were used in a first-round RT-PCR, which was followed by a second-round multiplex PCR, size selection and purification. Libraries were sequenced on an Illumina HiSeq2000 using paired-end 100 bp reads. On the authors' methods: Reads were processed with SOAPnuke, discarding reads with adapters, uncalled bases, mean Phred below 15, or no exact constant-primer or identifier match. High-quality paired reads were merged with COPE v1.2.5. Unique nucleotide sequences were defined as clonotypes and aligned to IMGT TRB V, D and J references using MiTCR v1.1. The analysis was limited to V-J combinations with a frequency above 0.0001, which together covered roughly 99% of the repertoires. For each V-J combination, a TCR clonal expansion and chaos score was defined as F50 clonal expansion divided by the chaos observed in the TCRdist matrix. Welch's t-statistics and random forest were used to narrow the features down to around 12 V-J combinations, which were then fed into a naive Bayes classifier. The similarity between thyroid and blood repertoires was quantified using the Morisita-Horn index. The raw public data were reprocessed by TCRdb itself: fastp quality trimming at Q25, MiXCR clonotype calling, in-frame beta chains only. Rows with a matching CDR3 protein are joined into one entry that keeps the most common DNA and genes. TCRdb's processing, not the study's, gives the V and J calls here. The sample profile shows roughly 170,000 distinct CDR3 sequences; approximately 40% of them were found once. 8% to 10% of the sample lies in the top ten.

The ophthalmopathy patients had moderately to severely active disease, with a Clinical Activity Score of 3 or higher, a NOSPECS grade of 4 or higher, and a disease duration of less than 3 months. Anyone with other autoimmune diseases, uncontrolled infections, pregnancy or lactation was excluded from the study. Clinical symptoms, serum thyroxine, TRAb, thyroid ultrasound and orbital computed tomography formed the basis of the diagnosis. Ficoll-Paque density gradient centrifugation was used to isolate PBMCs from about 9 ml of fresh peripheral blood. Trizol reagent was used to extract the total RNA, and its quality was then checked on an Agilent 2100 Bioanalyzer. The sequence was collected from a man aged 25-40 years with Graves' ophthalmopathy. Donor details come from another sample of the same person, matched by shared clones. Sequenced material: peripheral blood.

The CDR3 region has the sequence CSVRAGSYEQYF. The bases read TGCAGCGTTCGTGCCGGTTCCTACGAGCAGTACTTC. The V and J segments used are TRBV29-1 and TRBJ2-7; the D gene lacks a confident call. The germline V gene gives CDR1 as SQVTM and CDR2 as ANQGSEA. V is pared back by 5 bases and J by 1 base, with 9 bases lying between the germline termini. Inclusive of the bounding cysteine and phenylalanine, the CDR3 is 12 residues long. Only CDR3 DNA is held: 36 bases, read in frame from base 1.